This entry is about one T cell receptor (beta chain). The antigen remains unidentified. The record originates from a study of early T cells in non-severe SARS-CoV-2 infection. Study observations and caveats: VDJdb matching, biased toward anti-spike CD8 responses, missed private and CD4 specificities.

The library protocol tagged individual cDNA molecules with unique molecular identifiers. TCRdb analysed the 5' RACE reads with MiXCR anew, one entry per CDR3 protein. Of roughly 57,000 distinct CDR3 sequences in the sample, around 12% were seen once. Germline V CDR1 and CDR2: SGHTA, FQGNSA. V lost 0 bases and J 2 bases, leaving 11 bases between the germline ends. The CDR3 covers 15 residues. The origin of this receptor is an adult who was a healthcare worker with PCR-confirmed SARS-CoV-2 infection or an uninfected control (not recorded which). The chain links TRBV7-2 to TRBJ2-7; possible D gene TRBD2, 6 bases. Sample: whole blood, taken at baseline. CDR3 loop: CASSLAGTETYEQYF. For the CDR3, the DNA is TGTGCCAGCAGCTTAGCCGGGACTGAGACCTACGAGCAGTACTTC.